These T cell receptor beta chains were read from a single sample in a study of T cells after yellow fever vaccination. TCRdb used MiXCR to reprocess the 5' RACE reads, holding one entry per CDR3 protein. The data show about 300,000 distinct CDR3 sequences, approximately 10% seen once. The starting material was CD4+ T cells sorted from PBMCs, obtained 5 days after the yellow fever booster vaccination. The receptors derive from a man younger than 35 who received the YFV17D yellow fever vaccine. CDR3s leave out the opening cysteine and the closing phenylalanine or tryptophan. A D gene is named only where the DNA matches it firmly.

d_call v_call cdr3_aa
. TRBV2 ASSERSFLLTLGSPLH
. TRBV30 AGTTTDTQY
. TRBV6-6 ASSYEGTTGELF
. TRBV4-1 ASSQSRASGEKLF
TRBD1 TRBV2 ATAQGENTGELF
TRBD2 TRBV5-6 ASSLLTSGTDTQY
. TRBV7-2 ASNPLGQGGYT
TRBD1 TRBV4-3 ASSSFQGAEAF
. TRBV24-1 ATSDPSKTQY
. TRBV7-8 ASSLVARDYGYT
TRBD1 TRBV29-1 SVVRSGTGGADTQY
. TRBV4-3 ASSKHGKDTQY
. TRBV29-1 SVGRPTNTGELF
. TRBV5-1 ASSLDSSPTEAF
. TRBV12-5 ASGGGGSEQY
. TRBV5-1 ASSSVVGDEQF
. TRBV4-3 ASSQDHRGTQETQY
. TRBV10-3 AISEGGFPYEQY
TRBD2 TRBV7-2 ASSSPLADSYNEQF
TRBD2 TRBV6-4 ASSEAGRYTDTQY
TRBD2 TRBV9 ASSVAPRGVTDTQY
. TRBV20-1 SAKLGQINSPLH
TRBD1 TRBV5-6 ASSLGTGSALRSHTQY
TRBD2 TRBV5-1 ASSSLADLAKNIQY
. TRBV6-5 ASSYSNFFGIDEQF
. TRBV4-3 ASSPRPSSTDTQY
. TRBV7-9 ASSSRPPYNEQF
. TRBV27 ASSLRLGLWSPLH
. TRBV7-2 ASSSGFAYEQY
. TRBV6-5 ASSYTGNEQY
. TRBV6-5 ASSENRNTIY
. TRBV4-3 ASSQEREKLF
. TRBV6-5 ASSRRRPADSPLH
. TRBV12-3/TRBV12-4 ASSWGIDTQY
. TRBV7-8 ASSMTRANTGELF
. TRBV24-1 ATSDKTAQPQH